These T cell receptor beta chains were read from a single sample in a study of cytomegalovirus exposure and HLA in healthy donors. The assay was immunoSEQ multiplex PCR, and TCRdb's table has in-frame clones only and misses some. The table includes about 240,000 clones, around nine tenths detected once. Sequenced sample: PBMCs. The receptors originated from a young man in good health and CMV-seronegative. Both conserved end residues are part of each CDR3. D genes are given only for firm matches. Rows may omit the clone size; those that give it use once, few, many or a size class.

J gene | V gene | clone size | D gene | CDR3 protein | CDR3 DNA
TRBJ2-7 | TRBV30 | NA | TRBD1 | CAWSVETGAPYEQYF | TGTGCCTGGAGTGTAGAGACAGGGGCGCCCTACGAGCAGTACTTC
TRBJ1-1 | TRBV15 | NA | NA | CATSRARNTEAFF | TGTGCCACCAGCAGAGCCAGGAACACTGAAGCTTTCTTT
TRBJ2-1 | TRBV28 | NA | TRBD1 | CASSFLDRGGYNEQFF | TGTGCCAGCAGTTTTCTCGACAGGGGGGGGTACAATGAGCAGTTCTTC
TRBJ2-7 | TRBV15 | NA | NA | CATSRDRGAYEQYF | TGTGCCACCAGCAGAGATCGTGGAGCCTACGAGCAGTACTTC
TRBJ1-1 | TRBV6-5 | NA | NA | CASSYSYIGDTEAFF | TGTGCCAGCAGTTACTCCTACATAGGGGACACTGAAGCTTTCTTT
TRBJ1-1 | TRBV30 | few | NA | CAWTLGSTEAFF | TGTGCCTGGACCCTTGGGAGCACTGAAGCTTTCTTT
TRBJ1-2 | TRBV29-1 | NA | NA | CSVEESGAYGYTF | TGCAGCGTTGAAGAGTCAGGGGCCTATGGCTACACCTTC
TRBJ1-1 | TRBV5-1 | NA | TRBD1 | CASSLSGQGYTEAFF | TGCGCCAGCAGCCTTTCGGGACAGGGGTACACTGAAGCTTTCTTT
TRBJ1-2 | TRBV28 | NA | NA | CASKGRQNSGYTF | TGTGCCAGCAAAGGCAGGCAGAACTCTGGCTACACCTTC
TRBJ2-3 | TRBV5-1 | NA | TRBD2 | CASRGGTTDTQYF | TGCGCCAGCAGGGGGGGGACCACAGATACGCAGTATTTT
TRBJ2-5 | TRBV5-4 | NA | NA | CASSLTPGHEETQYF | TGTGCCAGCAGCTTGACACCGGGACATGAAGAGACCCAGTACTTC
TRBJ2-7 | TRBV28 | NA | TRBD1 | CASSPRDRARLFSREQYF | TGTGCCAGCAGCCCCCGGGACAGGGCCCGATTATTTTCTAGGGAGCAGTACTTC
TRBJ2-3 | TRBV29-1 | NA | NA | CSVPPGDTQYF | TGCAGCGTCCCCCCGGGGGATACGCAGTATTTT
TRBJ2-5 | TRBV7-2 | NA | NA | CASSPGGTETQYF | TGTGCCAGCAGCCCCGGCGGCACGGAGACCCAGTACTTC
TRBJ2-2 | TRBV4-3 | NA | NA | CASSQDSSANTGELFF | TGCGCCAGCAGCCAAGATTCTTCGGCGAACACCGGGGAGCTGTTTTTT
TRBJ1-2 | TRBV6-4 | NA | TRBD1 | CASRDRGLGYTF | TGTGCCAGCCGAGACAGGGGGCTAGGCTACACCTTC
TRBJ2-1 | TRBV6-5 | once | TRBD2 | CASRASGTSNEQFF | TGTGCCAGCAGGGCTAGCGGGACGAGCAATGAGCAGTTCTTC
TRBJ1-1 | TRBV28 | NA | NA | CASSSRFYEAFF | TGTGCCAGCAGTTCCAGATTTTATGAAGCTTTCTTT
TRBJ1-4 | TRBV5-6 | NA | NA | CASRTEGRSEKLFF | TGTGCCAGCAGAACAGAGGGCAGGAGTGAAAAACTGTTTTTT
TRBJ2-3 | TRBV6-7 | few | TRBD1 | CASSPTGDTQYF | TGTGCCAGCAGCCCGACAGGGGATACGCAGTATTTT
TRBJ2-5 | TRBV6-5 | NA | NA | CASSYFSGARETQYF | TGTGCCAGCAGTTACTTCTCAGGGGCGCGGGAGACCCAGTACTTC
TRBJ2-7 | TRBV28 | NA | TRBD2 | CASNAPGLTYEQYF | TGTGCCAGCAACGCGCCGGGACTAACCTACGAGCAGTACTTC
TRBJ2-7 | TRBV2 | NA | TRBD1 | CASSDQGQGYEQYF | TGTGCCAGCAGTGACCAGGGACAGGGATACGAGCAGTACTTC
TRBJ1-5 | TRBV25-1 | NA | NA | CASRSRRGQPQHF | TGTGCCAGCAGAAGTAGGCGGGGGCAGCCCCAGCATTTT
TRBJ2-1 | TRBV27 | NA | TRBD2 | CASSTKLRTSGVVNEQFF | TGTGCCAGCAGTACCAAACTAAGAACTAGCGGGGTTGTCAATGAGCAGTTCTTC
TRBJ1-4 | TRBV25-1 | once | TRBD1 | CASSQTGITNEKLFF | TGTGCCAGCAGTCAGACAGGGATAACTAATGAAAAACTGTTTTTT
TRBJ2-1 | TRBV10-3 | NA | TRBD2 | CAISSQRGHSYNEQFF | TGTGCCATCAGTTCTCAGCGGGGGCACTCCTACAATGAGCAGTTCTTC
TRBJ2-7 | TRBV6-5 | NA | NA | CASSPRKEGEQYF | TGTGCCAGCAGTCCACGAAAGGAGGGCGAGCAGTACTTC
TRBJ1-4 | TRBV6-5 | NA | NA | CASSYVRGGGNEKLFF | TGTGCCAGCAGTTATGTCCGGGGGGGAGGCAATGAAAAACTGTTTTTT
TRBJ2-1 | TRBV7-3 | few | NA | CASSWGGATEQFF | TGTGCCAGCAGCTGGGGAGGCGCCACCGAGCAGTTCTTC
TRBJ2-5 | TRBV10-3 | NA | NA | CAISATGRQETQYF | TGTGCCATCAGTGCAACAGGGCGGCAAGAGACCCAGTACTTC
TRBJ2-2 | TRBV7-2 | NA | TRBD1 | CASSHLGTGQNTGELFF | TGTGCCAGCAGCCACCTCGGGACAGGGCAGAACACCGGGGAGCTGTTTTTT
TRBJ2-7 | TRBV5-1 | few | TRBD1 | CASSLATGTVYEQYF | TGCGCCAGCAGCTTGGCCACAGGGACAGTCTACGAGCAGTACTTC
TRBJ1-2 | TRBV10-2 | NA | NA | CASRPGEGPLYGYTF | TGCGCCAGCAGGCCCGGGGAGGGGCCACTCTATGGCTACACCTTC
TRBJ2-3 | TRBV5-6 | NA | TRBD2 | CASSNSGRSDTQYF | TGTGCCAGCAGCAATAGCGGGAGGTCAGATACGCAGTATTTT
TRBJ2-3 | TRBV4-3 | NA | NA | CASSQSGSTDTQYF | TGCGCCAGCAGCCAATCGGGTTCCACAGATACGCAGTATTTT
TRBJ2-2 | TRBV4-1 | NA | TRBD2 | CASSRSGSGGYTGELFF | TGCGCCAGCAGCCGCTCTGGATCGGGGGGGTACACCGGGGAGCTGTTTTTT
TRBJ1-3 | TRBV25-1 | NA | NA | CASSGAGNTIYF | TGTGCCAGCTCGGGGGCTGGAAACACCATATATTTT
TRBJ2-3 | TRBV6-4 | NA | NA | CASSESYRTDTQYF | TGTGCCAGCAGTGAAAGTTACAGGACAGATACGCAGTATTTT
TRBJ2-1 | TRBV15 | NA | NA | CATSRDGGIGSYNEQFF | TGTGCCACCAGCAGGGACGGGGGTATTGGCTCCTACAATGAGCAGTTCTTC
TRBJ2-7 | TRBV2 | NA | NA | CASNPELGGEQYF | TGTGCCAGCAATCCAGAGTTGGGGGGCGAGCAGTACTTC
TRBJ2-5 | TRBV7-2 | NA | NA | CASSLGRGSARQETQYF | TGTGCCAGCAGCTTAGGACGGGGTAGCGCCCGCCAAGAGACCCAGTACTTC
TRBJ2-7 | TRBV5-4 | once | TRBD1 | CASSLGGQSYEQYF | TGTGCCAGCAGCTTGGGGGGACAGTCCTACGAGCAGTACTTC
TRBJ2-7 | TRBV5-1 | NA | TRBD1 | CASSLANRGHEQYF | TGCGCCAGCAGCTTGGCCAACAGGGGCCACGAGCAGTACTTC
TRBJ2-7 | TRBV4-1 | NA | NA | CASSQGRQTEQYF | TGCGCCAGCAGCCAAGGTCGACAGACCGAGCAGTACTTC
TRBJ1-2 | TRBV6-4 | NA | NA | CASSAGTNNNYGYTF | TGTGCCAGCAGTGCCGGGACAAACAATAACTATGGCTACACCTTC